The rows below give T cell receptor beta chains drawn from one sample of a study of naive and memory T cell subsets. TCRdb re-called the 5' RACE reads with MiXCR, one entry per CDR3 protein. The data hold more than 55,000 distinct CDR3 sequences, with under 10% observed a single time. The receptors shown here come from a female donor in good health. CDR3s include the opening cysteine and the closing phenylalanine or tryptophan. D genes are given only for firm matches. The size of a clone is reported for some rows only, either as once, few or many, or as a class for expanded clones.

>many|TRBD1|TRBJ1-2|TRBV20-1
CSAIRDRGSGYTF
TGCAGTGCTATCCGGGACAGGGGAAGTGGCTACACCTTC
>many|NA|TRBJ1-1|TRBV20-1
CSARETGALSEAFF
TGCAGTGCTAGGGAGACAGGAGCCTTGTCTGAAGCTTTCTTT
>NA|TRBD1|TRBJ1-3|TRBV28
CASSLSGQGKGNTIYF
TGTGCCAGCAGTTTATCCGGACAGGGAAAGGGCAACACCATATATTTT
>many|TRBD2|TRBJ2-3|TRBV4-2
CASSQISSGGSTDTQYF
TGTGCCAGCAGCCAAATCTCTTCCGGGGGGAGCACAGATACGCAGTATTTT
>NA|NA|TRBJ2-3|TRBV6-5
CATYSHGRGDTQYF
TGTGCCACCTACTCCCACGGGCGCGGAGATACGCAGTATTTT
>few|NA|TRBJ2-7|TRBV5-1
CASSLVGYSYEQYF
TGCGCCAGCAGCCTGGTAGGGTACTCCTACGAGCAGTACTTC
>many|TRBD2|TRBJ2-3|TRBV4-1
CASSQDERGPWNTQYF
TGCGCCAGCAGCCAAGATGAGCGGGGGCCCTGGAATACGCAGTATTTT
>NA|NA|TRBJ2-3|TRBV19
CASSVQVADTQYF
TGTGCCAGTAGTGTGCAAGTCGCAGATACGCAGTATTTT
>NA|NA|TRBJ1-1|TRBV12-3/TRBV12-4
CASRPRGANTEAFF
TGTGCCAGCAGGCCGCGGGGTGCGAACACTGAAGCTTTCTTT
>many|NA|TRBJ1-1|TRBV15
CATNTYGENTEAFF
TGTGCCACCAATACGTACGGGGAGAACACTGAAGCTTTCTTT
>NA|NA|TRBJ1-3|TRBV27
CASSDSGNTIYF
TGTGCCAGCAGCGACTCTGGAAACACCATATATTTT
>NA|NA|TRBJ2-2|TRBV25-1
CASRLTGELFF
TGTGCCAGCAGGTTGACCGGGGAGCTGTTTTTT
>NA|TRBD1|TRBJ1-4|TRBV7-2
CASSLAAGQGGEKLFF
TGTGCCAGCAGCTTAGCGGCGGGACAGGGTGGTGAAAAACTGTTTTTT
>NA|NA|TRBJ2-4|TRBV9
CASSVEVAGNIQYF
TGTGCCAGCAGCGTAGAGGTCGCCGGGAACATTCAGTACTTC
>NA|NA|TRBJ2-7|TRBV12-3/TRBV12-4
CASSLSPWPRDGEQYF
TGTGCCAGCAGTCTCTCACCGTGGCCCCGGGATGGCGAGCAGTACTTC
>few|NA|TRBJ1-3|TRBV7-2
CASSLQTGVLSGNTIYF
TGTGCCAGCAGCTTACAAACAGGTGTTCTTTCTGGAAACACCATATATTTT
>few|TRBD1|TRBJ2-7|TRBV30
CAWSVMGQGPTGQYF
TGTGCCTGGAGTGTAATGGGACAGGGACCTACCGGGCAGTACTTC
>NA|TRBD2|TRBJ2-7|TRBV7-6
CASSLLLAGPAYEQYF
TGTGCCAGCAGCTTACTGCTAGCGGGGCCAGCCTACGAGCAGTACTTC
>many|TRBD1|TRBJ1-1|TRBV12-3/TRBV12-4
CASSLDRGRRTEAFF
TGTGCCAGCAGCCTTGACAGGGGGCGCAGGACTGAAGCTTTCTTT
>many|NA|TRBJ1-5|TRBV6-2/TRBV6-3
CASSLYRDHGQPQHF
TGTGCCAGCAGCCTATACCGGGACCACGGACAGCCCCAGCATTTT
>many|NA|TRBJ2-7|TRBV9
CASSVGEGRIYEQYF
TGTGCCAGCAGCGTAGGAGAGGGGAGGATCTACGAGCAGTACTTC
>NA|NA|TRBJ1-2|TRBV5-4
CASSSIYSLDNYGYTF
TGTGCCAGCAGTTCAATTTACAGCCTCGACAACTATGGCTACACCTTC
>NA|NA|TRBJ1-5|TRBV28
CASSHMFYRVGHQPQHF
TGTGCCAGCAGTCACATGTTCTACAGGGTGGGGCATCAGCCCCAGCATTTT
>many|TRBD1|TRBJ2-5|TRBV5-1
CASSFQDRGGKETQYF
TGCGCCAGCAGCTTCCAGGACAGGGGAGGGAAAGAGACCCAGTACTTC
>few|TRBD1|TRBJ1-1|TRBV7-8
CASSLAGTGMVSTEAFF
TGTGCCAGCAGCTTAGCCGGGACAGGGATGGTGAGCACTGAAGCTTTCTTT
>many|TRBD1|TRBJ1-1|TRBV25-1
CASRDRGIGEAFF
TGTGCCAGTCGGGACAGAGGGATCGGTGAAGCTTTCTTT
>NA|NA|TRBJ2-1|TRBV14
CASSRTGPRESNEQFF
TGTGCCAGCAGCCGGACGGGTCCAAGGGAATCCAATGAGCAGTTCTTC
>NA|NA|TRBJ2-7|TRBV30
CAWKESPSSYEQYF
TGTGCCTGGAAGGAGTCCCCGAGCTCCTACGAGCAGTACTTC